The TCR beta chain described here comes from a study of T cell repertoires in cytomegalovirus infection. This clonotype appeared many times. Its specificity is unknown. TCRdb itself ran the reads through MiXCR, one entry per CDR3 protein. The data hold fewer than 250,000 distinct CDR3 sequences, with roughly an eighth observed a single time. Broader study findings: Across the ex vivo response, the dominant clonotypes were HLA-C-restricted CMV-specific TCR beta clonotypes.

V lost 1 base to trimming and J lost 4 bases; unmatched junction nucleotides: 3. The CDR3 sequence is 15 residues long. The germline gives CDR1 SGHTA, CDR2 FQGNSA. The clonotype originates from a human donor in good health (CMV status not recorded). Some clones in this sample may be carry-over from other donors' samples. The sample consisted of PBMCs. This sequence joins TRBV7-2 and TRBJ2-2, with TRBD2 matching 7 bases. The CDR3 here is CASSLGGGSTGELFF. CDR3 DNA: TGTGCCAGCAGCTTAGGAGGCGGGAGCACCGGGGAGCTGTTTTTT.